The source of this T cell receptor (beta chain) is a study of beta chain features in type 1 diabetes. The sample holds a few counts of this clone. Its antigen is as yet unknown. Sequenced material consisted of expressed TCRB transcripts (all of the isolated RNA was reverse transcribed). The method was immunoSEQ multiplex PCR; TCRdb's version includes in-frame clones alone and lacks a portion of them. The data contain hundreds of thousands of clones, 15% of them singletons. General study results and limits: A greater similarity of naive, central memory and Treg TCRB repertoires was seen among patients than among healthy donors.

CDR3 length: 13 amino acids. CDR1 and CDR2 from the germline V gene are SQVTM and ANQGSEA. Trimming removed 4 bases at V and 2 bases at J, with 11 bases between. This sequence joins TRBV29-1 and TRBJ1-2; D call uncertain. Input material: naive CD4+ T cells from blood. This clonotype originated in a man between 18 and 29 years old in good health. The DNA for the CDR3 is TGCAGCGTTGTTCAGACGATCAACTATGGCTACACCTTC. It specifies CSVVQTINYGYTF.